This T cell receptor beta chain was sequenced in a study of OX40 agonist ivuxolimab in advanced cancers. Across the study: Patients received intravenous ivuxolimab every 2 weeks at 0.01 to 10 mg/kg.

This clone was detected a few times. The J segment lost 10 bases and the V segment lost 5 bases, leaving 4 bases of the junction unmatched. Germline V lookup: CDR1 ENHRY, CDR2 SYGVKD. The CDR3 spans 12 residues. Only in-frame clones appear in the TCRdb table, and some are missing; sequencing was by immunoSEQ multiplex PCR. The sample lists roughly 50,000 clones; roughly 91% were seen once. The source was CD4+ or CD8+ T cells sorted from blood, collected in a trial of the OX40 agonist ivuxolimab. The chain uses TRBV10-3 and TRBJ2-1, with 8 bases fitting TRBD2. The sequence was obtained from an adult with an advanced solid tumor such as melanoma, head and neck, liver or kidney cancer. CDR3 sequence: CAISTSGVEQFF. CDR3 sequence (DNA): TGTGCCATCAGTACTAGCGGAGTAGAGCAGTTCTTC.